This T cell receptor beta chain was recorded in a study of cytomegalovirus exposure and HLA in healthy donors. Study-wide background: Researchers previously reported finding fewer than 140 million unique TCR beta sequences from 170 million or so T cells.

Study-level points and caveats: TCR beta sequences reportedly predicted the HLA-A and HLA-B alleles of most subjects accurately.

Use of 60 Vbeta and 13 Jbeta primers characterized the PCR. Produced via immunoSEQ multiplex PCR; TCRdb's table is partial and in-frame only. The data hold around 100,000 clones, with approximately 82% observed a single time. The CDR3 sequence is 13 residues long. Germline V CDR1 and CDR2: SGHTA, FQGTGA. V shed 1 base and J shed 10 bases, with 11 bases lying between them. Remarks on this clone: Its antigen is unidentified.

The sequencing input was PBMCs. V and J are TRBV7-3 and TRBJ2-1; maybe TRBD2 (6 bases). The TCR sequence derives from a man aged 25 to 40 in good health and CMV-seropositive. The CDR3 DNA reads TGTGCCAGCAGCTTAAGGTCACGGGGGGAGCAGTTCTTC. This codes for CASSLRSRGEQFF. Supplemented by reference TRBV7-3 and TRBJ2-1, the full variable domain reads GAGVSQTPSNKVTEKGKYVELRCDPISGHTALYWYRQSLGQGPEFLIYFQGTGAADDSGLPNDRFFAVRPEGSVSTLKIQRTERGDSAVYLCASSLRSRGEQFFGPGTRLTVL.